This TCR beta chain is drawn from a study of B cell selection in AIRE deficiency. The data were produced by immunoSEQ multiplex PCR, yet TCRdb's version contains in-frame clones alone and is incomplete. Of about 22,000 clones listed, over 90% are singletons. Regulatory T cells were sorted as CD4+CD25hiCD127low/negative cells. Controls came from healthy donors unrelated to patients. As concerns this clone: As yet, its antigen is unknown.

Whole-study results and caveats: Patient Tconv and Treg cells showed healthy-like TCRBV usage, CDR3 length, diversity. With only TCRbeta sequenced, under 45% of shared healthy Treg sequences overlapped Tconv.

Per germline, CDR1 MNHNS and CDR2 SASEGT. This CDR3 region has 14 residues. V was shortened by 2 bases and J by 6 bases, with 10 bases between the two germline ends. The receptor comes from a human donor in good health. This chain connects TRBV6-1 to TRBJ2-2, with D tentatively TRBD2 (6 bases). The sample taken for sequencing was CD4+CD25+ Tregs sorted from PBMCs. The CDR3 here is CASSETGDAGELFF. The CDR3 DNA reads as TGTGCCAGCAGTGAAACGGGGGACGCCGGGGAGCTGTTTTTT.